This TCR beta chain is drawn from a study of CD8 T cells in ankylosing spondylitis (dated by TCRdb to the late 2010s). About the full investigation: To find TCR variants linked to disease, the study profiled T cell receptor beta repertoires in ankylosing spondylitis patients and healthy donors. The full study cohort was made up of about 24 ankylosing spondylitis patients and 108 healthy donors. Peripheral blood was sampled, and synovial fluid was additionally collected from ankylosing spondylitis patients.

TCRdb lists the instrument as Illumina HiSeq 2500. Quantitative 5'-RACE with molecular barcodes was the method used to prepare the TCR beta libraries. In the source study's methods: Disease-linked TCR variants were identified with a new computational method built on a probabilistic model of VDJ rearrangement. TCRdb reran the public reads through fastp at Q25 and MiXCR, keeping productive beta chains. Every entry covers one CDR3 protein and lists the most common genes and DNA from its rows. The V and J calls were not made by the authors but by TCRdb's processing. The sample includes 100,000 to 150,000 distinct CDR3 sequences, with 15% to 20% observed a single time. The leading ten clones occupy roughly a third of the sample. What the research found in general, with its limitations: A TCR beta motif of seven or eight highly homologous amino acid variants appeared characteristic of blood from ankylosing spondylitis patients. The disease-linked clones showed a CD8+ phenotype and occurred at relatively low frequencies in peripheral blood. Significant enrichment of the disease-linked clones was reported in matched synovial fluid samples from ankylosing spondylitis patients. Some TCR beta motif variants had previously been reported in synovial fluid and blood of reactive arthritis patients, which suggested common disease-initiation mechanisms.

This clonotype was observed a few times. Its target antigen remains unknown. One base away there is no much larger clone; base qualities are not given. V is trimmed back by 0 bases and J by 2 bases, and the junction contains 9 bases that no gene match accounts for. The CDR3 spans 17 residues, from the cysteine through the phenylalanine. Kept here is only the CDR3 DNA, which spans 51 bases and is read in frame from base 1. CDR1 and CDR2, looked up from the germline V gene (reference sequence), are MNHEY and SMNVEV. The origin of this receptor is a male donor with ankylosing spondylitis. The material sequenced was blood, either unsorted or a sorted T cell fraction (not recorded which). This chain joins TRBV27 to TRBJ2-7, with 8 junctional bases fitting TRBD2. Here the CDR3 is given as CASSLSIAGGRTYEQYF. The nucleotides are TGTGCCAGCAGTTTATCGATTGCGGGAGGTCGGACCTACGAGCAGTACTTC.